The 27 T cell receptor beta chains below come from one sample, sequenced in a study of OX40 agonist ivuxolimab in advanced cancers. Measured with immunoSEQ multiplex PCR; TCRdb has only the in-frame clones, and not every one. In the table there are under 85,000 clones, about 83% of which are singletons. Source: CD4+ or CD8+ T cells sorted from blood, taken in a trial of the OX40 agonist ivuxolimab. The receptors derive from an adult with an advanced solid tumor such as melanoma, head and neck, liver or kidney cancer.

CDR3 bases: TGTGCCAGCAGTGAGCGGACAGGGAGCACAGATACGCAGTATTTT. Its protein product is CASSERTGSTDTQYF. The chain employs TRBV6-1 and TRBJ2-3, with 8 bases matching TRBD1. The length of the CDR3 is 15 residues. Germline V gene data show CDR1 as MNHNS and CDR2 as SASEGT. The V segment lost 3 bases and the J segment 0 bases; nucleotides outside the gene matches: 2.

The chain combines TRBV7-2 with TRBJ1-1, with D uncertain. The CDR3 covers 14 residues. Trimming removed 3 bases from V and 0 bases from J, with 8 bases in between. Germline CDR1 is SGHTA and CDR2 is FQGNSA. The CDR3 DNA follows: TGTGCCAGCAGCTTTCTACAGCTGAACACTGAAGCTTTCTTT. It is translated as CASSFLQLNTEAFF. Variable domain in full (rest from reference TRBV7-2 and TRBJ1-1): GAGVSQSPSNKVTEKGKDVELRCDPISGHTALYWYRQSLGQGLEFLIYFQGNSAPDKSGLPSDRFSAERTGGSVSTLTIQRTQQEDSAVYLCASSFLQLNTEAFFGQGTRLTVV.

The chain employs TRBV28 and TRBJ2-7; no reliable D call. The CDR3 has 12 amino acids. Germline-derived CDR1 and CDR2 are MDHEN and SYDVKM. V was pared by 3 bases and J by 4 bases, with 7 bases between. The CDR3 nucleotides read TGTGCCAGCAGTTTTACCGCTTACGAGCAGTACTTC. Translated: CASSFTAYEQYF.

The CDR3 DNA reads TGCGCCAGCAGCTTGGAAGGGCAGCTGAGTAGCACAGATACGCAGTATTTT. Amino acids: CASSLEGQLSSTDTQYF. V gene TRBV5-1 combines with J gene TRBJ2-3; no definite D call. There are 17 residues in the CDR3. Germline CDR1 is SGHRS and CDR2 is YFSETQ. The V end was cut by 0 bases, the J end by 0 bases, with 14 bases between. Based on the CDR3 plus reference TRBV5-1 and TRBJ2-3, the full variable domain is KAGVTQTPRYLIKTRGQQVTLSCSPISGHRSVSWYQQTPGQGLQFLFEYFSETQRNKGNFPGRFSGRQFSNSRSEMNVSTLELGDSALYLCASSLEGQLSSTDTQYFGPGTRLTVL.

The chain recombines TRBV7-2 with TRBJ2-3; D is ambiguous. The CDR3 extends over 13 amino acids. Trimming shortened V by 5 bases and J by 2 bases, and 8 bases separated the two germline ends. Germline-derived CDR1 and CDR2 are SGHTA and FQGNSA. CDR3 DNA: TGTGCCAGCAGCAACTCTTTCACAGATACGCAGTATTTT. Translated, it gives CASSNSFTDTQYF.

The chain uses TRBV9 and TRBJ2-3; either TRBD1 or TRBD2 may supply D (7 bases each). Trimming pared 4 bases from V and 3 bases from J, leaving 15 bases between. The CDR3 consists of 15 residues. Germline assignment: CDR1 SGDLS and CDR2 YYNGEE. The DNA for the CDR3 is TGTGCCAGCAGCCCTCAGGGGGGGCGGACAGATACGCAGTATTTT. It specifies CASSPQGGRTDTQYF.

This chain connects TRBV6-1 to TRBJ2-1; D is unclear. The CDR3 sequence is 11 residues long. With 6 bases removed from V and 5 bases from J, the gap between germline ends came to 5 bases. Germline V gives CDR1 MNHNS, CDR2 SASEGT. CDR3 nucleotides: TGTGCCAGCAGGATTAACAATGAGCAGTTCTTC. Protein: CASRINNEQFF.

The J gene is TRBJ2-6, the V gene TRBV10-3; D is unclear. CDR3 length: 16 residues. Trimming removed 0 bases from V and 4 bases from J, with 10 bases in between. CDR1 ENHRY and CDR2 SYGVKD come from the germline V gene. Written as DNA, the CDR3 is TGTGCCATCAGTGAGTCGTACAGTACCGGGGCCAACGTCCTGACTTTC. Translated: CAISESYSTGANVLTF.

The rearrangement links TRBV2 to TRBJ1-2; the match to TRBD1 covers 8 bases. The germline V gene encodes CDR1 SNHLY and CDR2 FYNNEI. This CDR3 contains 19 residues. Trimming took 4 bases from V and 2 from J; bases not matched to a gene: 18. CDR3 coding DNA: TGTGCCAGCAGTGGCGGGGCCCCGGGACAGGTCCTCCTCAACTATGGCTACACCTTC. Residues: CASSGGAPGQVLLNYGYTF.

V is TRBV4-2 and J is TRBJ2-5; a weak D match, TRBD2 (7 bases). The CDR3 extends over 16 amino acids. V lost 4 bases and J lost 5, with 20 bases in between. Germline V gene data show CDR1 as LGHNA and CDR2 as YNFKEQ. This chain's CDR3 is CASSPAAGATGETQYF. CDR3 sequence (DNA): TGTGCCAGCAGCCCGGCGGCGGGGGCCACCGGGGAGACCCAGTACTTC.

This clone was observed a handful of times. This chain links TRBV2 with TRBJ1-1; D unclear. V lost 6 bases and J 1 base, leaving 15 bases between the germline ends. The CDR3 extends over 15 amino acids. The V gene's germline CDR1 is SNHLY and CDR2 FYNNEI. This CDR3 reads CASRSKWAGNTEAFF. CDR3 bases: TGTGCCAGCAGATCAAAGTGGGCTGGGAACACTGAAGCTTTCTTT.

The J gene is TRBJ1-4, the V gene TRBV2; D is unresolved. CDR1 and CDR2 from the germline V gene are SNHLY and FYNNEI. The V gene lost 5 bases and the J gene lost 4 bases, with 11 bases spanning the gap. The CDR3 length is 14 residues. DNA of the CDR3: TGTGCCAGCAGTCCCAGGCCGTTTAATGAAAAACTGTTTTTT. This translates into CASSPRPFNEKLFF.

The chain joins TRBV27 to TRBJ2-3, with TRBD1 identical over 7 bases. Trimming removed 2 bases from V and 2 bases from J; junction bases left unmatched: 10. Germline V gene lookup returns CDR1 MNHEY and CDR2 SMNVEV (reference sequence). The CDR3 sequence is 17 residues long. CDR3 DNA: TGTGCCAGCAGTTTAAGAGGACAGGTCGCTTACACAGATACGCAGTATTTT. It is translated as CASSLRGQVAYTDTQYF.

V and J are TRBV15 and TRBJ2-3; D gene uncertain. Germline values: CDR1 LNHNV, CDR2 YYDKDF (reference sequence). Trimming cost V 3 bases and J 5 bases, with 3 bases left between them. This CDR3 region has 11 residues. CDR3 DNA: TGTGCCACCAGCAGCCAAGATACGCAGTATTTT. It yields the protein CATSSQDTQYF.

The V call is TRBV2, the J call TRBJ1-5; D is unclear. The CDR3 spans 14 residues. Looked up from germline, CDR1 is SNHLY and CDR2 is FYNNEI. The V and J ends lost 4 bases and 2 bases respectively, with 9 bases between them. In DNA, the CDR3 is TGTGCCAGCAGTGCCTCCATGGGCAATCAGCCCCAGCATTTT. This codes for CASSASMGNQPQHF.

With regard to this clone: Other nucleotide sequences in the sample specify the same CDR3. The chain is built from TRBV4-3 and TRBJ1-2; 7 bases fit TRBD1. V lost 4 bases and J lost 3; bases outside the gene matches: 11. The CDR3 totals 16 residues. CDR1 is LGHNA and CDR2 is YSLEER in the germline V gene. Here the CDR3 reads CASSPDRTGPYYGYTF. For the CDR3, the DNA is TGCGCCAGCAGCCCAGACCGGACAGGACCTTACTATGGCTACACCTTC.

The chain carries TRBV7-2 and TRBJ1-2; D may be TRBD1 (5 bases). The V end lost 1 base, the J end lost 5 bases, and 23 bases lay between the germline ends. CDR1 is SGHTA and CDR2 is FQGNSA in the germline V gene. This CDR3 contains 18 residues. This chain's CDR3 is CASSLEAQVPLSSYGYTF. For the CDR3, the DNA is TGTGCCAGCAGCTTAGAGGCACAGGTTCCGCTGTCGTCGTATGGCTACACCTTC.

The chain combines TRBV5-5 with TRBJ1-5, with a possible D match to TRBD1 (5 bases). The CDR3 runs 17 residues. V lost 4 bases and J lost 5, with 22 bases in between. Germline assignment: CDR1 SGHKS and CDR2 YYEKEE (reference sequence). The CDR3 region has the DNA TGTGCCAGCAGCCCTAACCCAGCCTCAGGGTTGGATCAGCCCCAGCATTTT. It translates to CASSPNPASGLDQPQHF.

The genes are TRBV6-6 and TRBJ2-3; D uncertain. The germline CDR1 and CDR2 sequences are MNHNY and SVGAGI (reference sequence). The CDR3 spans 15 residues. V was pared by 0 bases and J by 4 bases, with 11 bases between. This CDR3 is CASSYSAAKADTQYF. The DNA of the CDR3 is TGTGCCAGCAGTTACTCCGCGGCTAAAGCAGATACGCAGTATTTT.

This chain connects TRBV18 to TRBJ1-6; unclear D gene. CDR1 is KGHSH, CDR2 LQKENI, per germline. V was cut by 4 bases and J by 7 bases, with 5 bases left in between. The CDR3 runs 12 residues. As DNA, the CDR3 is TGTGCCAGCTCACGGATGAATTCACCCCTCCACTTT. Its translation is CASSRMNSPLHF.

The rearrangement joins TRBV27 to TRBJ2-3; TRBD2 matches at 11 bases. This CDR3 is built from 16 residues. V lost 5 bases to trimming and J lost 1 base; unmatched junction nucleotides: 5. Per the germline V gene, CDR1 is MNHEY and CDR2 is SMNVEV (reference sequence). CDR3 in DNA: TGTGCCAGCAGTCTCCCGACTAGCGGGGGCACAGATACGCAGTATTTT. As protein: CASSLPTSGGTDTQYF.

This sequence joins TRBV10-3 and TRBJ2-2, with a tentative D call TRBD1 (5 bases). The V end was cut by 7 bases, the J end by 7 bases, with 13 bases between. In germline, CDR1 is ENHRY, CDR2 SYGVKD. The CDR3 contains 13 residues. The CDR3 sequence: CAITAAGIGELFF. DNA for the CDR3: TGTGCCATCACCGCGGCAGGGATCGGGGAGCTGTTTTTT.

The sample holds a few counts of this clone. The V and J genes are TRBV4-2 and TRBJ1-2; 9 positions match TRBD1. Germline V CDR1 and CDR2: LGHNA, YNFKEQ. The CDR3 has 15 amino acids. V lost 2 bases, J lost 7 bases, and 8 bases stayed unmatched. This CDR3 is CASSQPQGAGSGYTF. CDR3 nucleotide sequence: TGTGCCAGCAGCCAACCACAGGGGGCAGGCAGTGGCTACACCTTC.

The chain combines TRBV4-1 with TRBJ2-3; 8 nucleotides match TRBD1. The junction had 11 bases not matched to a gene; V was cut back by 9 bases and J by 3 bases. Germline CDR1 is MGHRA and CDR2 is YSYEKL. The CDR3 loop spans 15 amino acids. The CDR3 region has the DNA TGCGCCAGTACTTCCTGGACAGGGACTACAGATACGCAGTATTTT. Its translation: CASTSWTGTTDTQYF.

The rearrangement uses TRBV10-2 and TRBJ1-5, with 7 bases lining up with TRBD1. V dropped 3 bases and J dropped 7; count of bases not matched to a gene: 6. Germline V lookup: CDR1 WSHSY, CDR2 SAAADI. This CDR3 has 14 amino acids. CDR3 coding DNA: TGCGCCAGCAGTGACGGGCAGGGGGGGCAGCCCCAGCATTTT. It encodes CASSDGQGGQPQHF.

The V gene is TRBV7-2, the J gene TRBJ1-1, with unresolved D. Germline CDR1 reads SGHTA; CDR2 reads FQGNSA. The CDR3 loop spans 14 amino acids. V was clipped by 0 bases and J by 4 bases, with 9 bases between them. CDR3 loop: CASSLAAMITEAFF. The CDR3 DNA reads as TGTGCCAGCAGCTTAGCTGCCATGATCACTGAAGCTTTCTTT.

J is TRBJ1-2 and V is TRBV4-1, with D unclear. The CDR3 length is 15 residues. The V gene's germline CDR1 is MGHRA and CDR2 YSYEKL. Trimming removed 0 bases from V and 4 bases from J, with 12 bases in between. The CDR3 DNA sequence: TGCGCCAGCAGCCAAGATTTGCAAGTCATCTATGGCTACACCTTC. Translating gives CASSQDLQVIYGYTF.